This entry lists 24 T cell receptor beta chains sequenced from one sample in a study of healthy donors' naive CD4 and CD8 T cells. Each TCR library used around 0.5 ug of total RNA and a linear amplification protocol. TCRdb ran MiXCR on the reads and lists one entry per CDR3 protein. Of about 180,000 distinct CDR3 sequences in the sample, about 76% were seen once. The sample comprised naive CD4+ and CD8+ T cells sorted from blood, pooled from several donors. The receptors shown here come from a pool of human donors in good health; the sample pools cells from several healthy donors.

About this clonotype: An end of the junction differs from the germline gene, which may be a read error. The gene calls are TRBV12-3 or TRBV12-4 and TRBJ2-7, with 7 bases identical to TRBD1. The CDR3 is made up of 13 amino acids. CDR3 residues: CASRATGLYGQYF. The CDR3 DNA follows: TGTGCCAGCAGGGCGACAGGGCTCTACGGGCAGTACTTC.

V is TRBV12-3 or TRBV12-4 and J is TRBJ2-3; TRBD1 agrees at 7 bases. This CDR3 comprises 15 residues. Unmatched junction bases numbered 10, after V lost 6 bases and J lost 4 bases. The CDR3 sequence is CASRSAGGLADTQYF. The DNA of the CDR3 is TGTGCCAGCAGGTCGGCAGGGGGTCTGGCAGATACGCAGTATTTT.

The CDR3 DNA follows: TGTGCCAGCAGCTTAGTGCCGGAAGGGACCCAGTACTTC. Translation gives CASSLVPEGTQYF. The chain carries TRBV11-2 and TRBJ2-5; no clear D gene. V lost 1 base and J lost 7, with 10 bases in between. The germline V gene encodes CDR1 SGHAT and CDR2 FQNNGV. This CDR3 region has 13 residues.

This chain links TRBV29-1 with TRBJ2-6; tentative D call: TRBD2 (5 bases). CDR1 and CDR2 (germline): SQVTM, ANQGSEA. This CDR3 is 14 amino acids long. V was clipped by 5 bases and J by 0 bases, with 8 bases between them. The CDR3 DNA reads TGCAGCGTTCGCGGAGGCTCTGGGGCCAACGTCCTGACTTTC. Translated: CSVRGGSGANVLTF.

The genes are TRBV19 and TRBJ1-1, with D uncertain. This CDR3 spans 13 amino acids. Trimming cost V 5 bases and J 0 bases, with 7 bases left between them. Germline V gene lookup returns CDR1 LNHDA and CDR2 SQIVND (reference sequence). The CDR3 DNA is TGTGCCAGTAGTGAGGCTTTGAACACTGAAGCTTTCTTT. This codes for CASSEALNTEAFF.

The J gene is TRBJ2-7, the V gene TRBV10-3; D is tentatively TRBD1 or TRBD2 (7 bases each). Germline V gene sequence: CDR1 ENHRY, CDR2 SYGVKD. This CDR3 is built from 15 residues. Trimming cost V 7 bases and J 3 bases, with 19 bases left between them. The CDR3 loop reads CAITQGRDSIYEQYF. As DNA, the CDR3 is TGTGCCATCACTCAAGGGAGGGACAGCATCTACGAGCAGTACTTC.

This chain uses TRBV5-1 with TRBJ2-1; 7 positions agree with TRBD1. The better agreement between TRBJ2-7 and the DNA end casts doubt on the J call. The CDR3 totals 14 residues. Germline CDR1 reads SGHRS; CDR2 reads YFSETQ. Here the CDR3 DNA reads TGCGCCAGCAGCTTGACAGGGGAAGGGTACGAGCAGTACTTC. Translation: CASSLTGEGYEQYF.

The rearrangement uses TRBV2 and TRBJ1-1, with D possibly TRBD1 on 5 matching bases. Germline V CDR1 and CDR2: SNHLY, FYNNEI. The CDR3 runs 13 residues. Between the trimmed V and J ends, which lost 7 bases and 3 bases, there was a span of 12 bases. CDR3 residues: CASIGRVYTEAFF. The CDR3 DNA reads TGTGCCAGCATAGGCAGGGTTTACACTGAAGCTTTCTTT. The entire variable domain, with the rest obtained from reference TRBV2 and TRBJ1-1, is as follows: EPEVTQTPSHQVTQMGQEVILRCVPISNHLYFYWYRQILGQKVEFLVSFYNNEISEKSEIFDDQFSVERPDGSNFTLKIRSTKLEDSAMYFCASIGRVYTEAFFGQGTRLTVV.

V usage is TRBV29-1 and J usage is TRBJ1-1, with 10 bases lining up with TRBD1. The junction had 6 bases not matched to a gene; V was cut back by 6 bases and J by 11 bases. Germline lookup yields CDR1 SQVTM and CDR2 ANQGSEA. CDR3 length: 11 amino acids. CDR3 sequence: CSVGTGQGAFF. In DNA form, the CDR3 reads TGCAGCGTGGGAACGGGACAGGGGGCTTTCTTT.

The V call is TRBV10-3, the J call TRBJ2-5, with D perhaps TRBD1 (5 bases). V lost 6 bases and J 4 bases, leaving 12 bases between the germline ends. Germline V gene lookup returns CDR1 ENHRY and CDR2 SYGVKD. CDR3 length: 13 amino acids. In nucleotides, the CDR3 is TGTGCCATCAGGGTTAACCAGGGAGAGACCCAGTACTTC. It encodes CAIRVNQGETQYF.

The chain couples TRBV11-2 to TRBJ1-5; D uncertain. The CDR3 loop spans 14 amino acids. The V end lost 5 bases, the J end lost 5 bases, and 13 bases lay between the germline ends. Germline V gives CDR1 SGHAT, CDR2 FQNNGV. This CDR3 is CASSPGAGHQPQHF. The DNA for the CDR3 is TGTGCCAGCAGCCCCGGAGCGGGTCATCAGCCCCAGCATTTT.

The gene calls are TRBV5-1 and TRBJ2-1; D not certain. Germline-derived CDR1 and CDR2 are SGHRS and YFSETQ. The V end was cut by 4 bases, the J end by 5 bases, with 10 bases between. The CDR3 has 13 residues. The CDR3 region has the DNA TGCGCCAGCAGCCTACGACCAAACAATGAGCAGTTCTTC. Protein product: CASSLRPNNEQFF.

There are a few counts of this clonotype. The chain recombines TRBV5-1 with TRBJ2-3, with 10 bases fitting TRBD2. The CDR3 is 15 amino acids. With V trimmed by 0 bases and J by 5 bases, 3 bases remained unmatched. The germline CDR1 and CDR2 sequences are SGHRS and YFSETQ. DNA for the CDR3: TGCGCCAGCAGCTTGGAGCGGGAGGGGAGAGATACGCAGTATTTT. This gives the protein CASSLEREGRDTQYF.

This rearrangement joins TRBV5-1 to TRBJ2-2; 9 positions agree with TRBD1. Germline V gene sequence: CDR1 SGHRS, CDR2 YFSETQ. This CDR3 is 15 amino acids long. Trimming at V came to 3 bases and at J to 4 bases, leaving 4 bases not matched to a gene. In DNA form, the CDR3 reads TGCGCCAGCAGCTGGACAGGGGCAATCACCGGGGAGCTGTTTTTT. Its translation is CASSWTGAITGELFF.

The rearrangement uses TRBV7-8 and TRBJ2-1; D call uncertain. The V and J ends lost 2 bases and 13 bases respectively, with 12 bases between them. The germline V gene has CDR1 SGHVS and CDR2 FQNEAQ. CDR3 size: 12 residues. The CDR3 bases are TGTGCCAGCAGCTTACCGGGCTACCACCAGTTCTTC. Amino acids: CASSLPGYHQFF.

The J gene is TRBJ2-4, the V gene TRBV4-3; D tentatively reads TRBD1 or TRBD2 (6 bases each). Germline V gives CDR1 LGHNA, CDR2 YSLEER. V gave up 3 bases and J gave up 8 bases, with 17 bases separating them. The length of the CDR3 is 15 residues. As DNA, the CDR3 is TGCGCCAGCAGCCAGGCTTCCTTTGGGGGGCACATTCAGTACTTC. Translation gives CASSQASFGGHIQYF.

CDR3 bases: TGTGCCATCAGTGAGTCGAGGGCTAGTGGGTACACTGAAGCTTTCTTT. Protein product: CAISESRASGYTEAFF. The chain combines TRBV10-3 with TRBJ1-1, with no clear D. The length of the CDR3 is 16 residues. The germline V and J ends were trimmed by 0 bases and 3 bases, with 14 bases remaining between them. From germline, CDR1 is ENHRY and CDR2 SYGVKD.

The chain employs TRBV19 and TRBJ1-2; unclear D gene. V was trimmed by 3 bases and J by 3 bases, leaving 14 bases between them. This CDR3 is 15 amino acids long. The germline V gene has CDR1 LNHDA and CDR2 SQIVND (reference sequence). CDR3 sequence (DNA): TGTGCCAGTAGTATTGAAGGCTCTCGGGACTATGGCTACACCTTC. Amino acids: CASSIEGSRDYGYTF.

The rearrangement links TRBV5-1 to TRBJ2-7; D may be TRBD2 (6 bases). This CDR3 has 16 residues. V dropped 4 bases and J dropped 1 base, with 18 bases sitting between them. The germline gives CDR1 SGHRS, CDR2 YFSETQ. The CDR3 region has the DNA TGCGCCAGCAGCCTAACAGCGGGCCAGGGATCCTACGAGCAGTACTTC. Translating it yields CASSLTAGQGSYEQYF.

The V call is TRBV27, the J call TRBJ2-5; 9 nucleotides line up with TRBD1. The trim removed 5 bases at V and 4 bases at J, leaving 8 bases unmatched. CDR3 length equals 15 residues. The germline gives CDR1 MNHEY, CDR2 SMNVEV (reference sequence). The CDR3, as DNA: TGTGCCAGCAGTCTCCGGGACAGGGTGAGAGAGACCCAGTACTTC. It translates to CASSLRDRVRETQYF.

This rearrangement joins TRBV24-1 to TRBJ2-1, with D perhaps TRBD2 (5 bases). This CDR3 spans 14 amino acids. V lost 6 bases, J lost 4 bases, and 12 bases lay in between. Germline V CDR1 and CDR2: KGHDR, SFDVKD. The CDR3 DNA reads TGTGCCACCAGTCCCTACGAGGGTTACAATGAGCAGTTCTTC. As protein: CATSPYEGYNEQFF.

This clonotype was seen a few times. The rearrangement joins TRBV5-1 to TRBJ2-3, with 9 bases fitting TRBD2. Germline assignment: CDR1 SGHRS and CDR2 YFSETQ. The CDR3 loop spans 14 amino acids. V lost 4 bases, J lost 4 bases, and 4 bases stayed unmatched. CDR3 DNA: TGCGCCAGCAGCGATTTAGCGGGAGCAGATACGCAGTATTTT. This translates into CASSDLAGADTQYF.

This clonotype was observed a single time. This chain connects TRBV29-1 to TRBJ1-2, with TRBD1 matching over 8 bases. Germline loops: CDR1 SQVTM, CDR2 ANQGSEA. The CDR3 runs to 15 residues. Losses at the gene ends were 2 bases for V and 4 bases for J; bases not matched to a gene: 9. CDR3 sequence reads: CSVERGQGAGYGYTF. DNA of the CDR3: TGCAGCGTTGAACGTGGGCAGGGGGCCGGCTATGGCTACACCTTC.

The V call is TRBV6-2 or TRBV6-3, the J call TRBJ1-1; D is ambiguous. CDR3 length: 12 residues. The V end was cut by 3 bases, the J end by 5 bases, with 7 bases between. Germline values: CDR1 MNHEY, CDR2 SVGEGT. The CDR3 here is CASSYWSTEAFF. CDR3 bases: TGTGCCAGCAGTTATTGGAGTACTGAAGCTTTCTTT.